This T cell receptor beta chain appears in the sequencing data of a study of T-cell memory formation after mild COVID-19. At the level of the study: TCR clusters were mostly donor specific.

Overall study findings and caveats: Some clones that responded were present in memory (sampled pre-infection), which suggests cross-reactive memory joined. Clones which contracted sat mainly in CM and EM if CD4+, and in EMRA if CD8+.

TCR alpha and TCR beta cDNA libraries carrying sample barcodes and UMIs were produced by 5'RACE using constant-segment primers. Each CDR3 protein is one row after TCRdb ran MiXCR on the 5' RACE reads. Of about 440,000 distinct CDR3 sequences in the sample, approximately 20% were seen once. About this clonotype: Antigen unknown.

From germline, CDR1 is MNHNY and CDR2 SVGAGI (reference sequence). The CDR3 sequence is 19 residues long. The V gene end was trimmed by 4 bases and the J gene end by 0 bases; junction bases not matched to a gene: 15. The receptor was derived from an adult woman who had mild COVID-19 (a few samples of this study predate the infection). Cell type and time point are not known. The sequenced sample was PBMCs or a T cell subset sorted from them (not recorded which). The chain uses TRBV6-6 and TRBJ2-1; 7 nucleotides align to TRBD2. Here the CDR3 reads CASSSPPGTTFGSYNEQFF. CDR3 DNA: TGTGCCAGCAGTTCCCCCCCGGGGACTACCTTTGGCTCCTACAATGAGCAGTTCTTC.